This TCR beta chain appears in the sequencing data of a study of blood T cell repertoires in COVID-19. Sequenced by immunoSEQ multiplex PCR; TCRdb stores in-frame clones only, minus some. The sample has roughly 250,000 clones; 70% to 90% are singletons. The study recruited people aged roughly 18 to 100 years across 24 US areas. Participants' own reports of clinical history determined their cohort assignment. The CDR3 is made up of 13 amino acids. V was cut by 7 bases and J by 5 bases, with 15 bases left in between. Germline loops: CDR1 MNHEY, CDR2 SVGAGI. The chain is built from TRBV6-5 and TRBJ2-7, with no clear D. Sequenced sample: PBMCs or T cells enriched from blood (not recorded which). This receptor was identified in a woman aged 35 to 49 with acute COVID-19. CDR3 nucleotides: TGTGCCAGCAAGTCCCCCGGGTCTGACGAGCAGTACTTC. Amino acids: CASKSPGSDEQYF.